A single TCR beta chain is shown here with its context. These data come from a study of blood T cell repertoires in COVID-19. Across the whole study: Specimens from acute and convalescent COVID-19 originated in the United States, Italy and Spain. PBMCs, B-cell-depleted T cells, or T cells provided the cDNA or gDNA that made up the material.

Per the authors' pipeline: Estimated nucleated cell counts came from reference gene primer amplification. TCRdb's table, derived via immunoSEQ multiplex PCR, lists solely in-frame clones and lacks some. V, J and clone size reflect that table, while D and trimming were determined from the DNA. The top ten hold roughly 13% of the sample, which has about 280,000 clones, 65% to 90% seen once. The ends were cut back, 0 bases at V and 4 bases at J, with 18 bases in the middle. CDR3 length: 18 residues. Germline CDR1 MGHRA, CDR2 YSYEKL. Sample: peripheral blood. This TCR was recovered from a human donor in a cohort sampled during active COVID-19. The rearrangement joins TRBV4-1 to TRBJ1-4; no definite D call. In DNA form, the CDR3 reads TGCGCCAGCAGCCAAGATGGAGGGAGGGCTAGATATAATGAAAAACTGTTTTTT. Protein sequence: CASSQDGGRARYNEKLFF.